The 17 T cell receptor beta chains listed next were all sequenced from one sample in a study of CD8+CD57+ T cells in acquired aplastic anemia. Template material for TCR beta VDJ and CDR3 profiling consisted of genomic DNA. A single record per CDR3 protein comes from TCRdb applying MiXCR to the reads. This sample has roughly 150,000 distinct CDR3 sequences, with just under 45% found just once. Material: sorted CD4+, CD8+, or CD8+CD57+ T cells (not recorded which) from PBMCs. The receptors derive from a human donor in good health.

V gene TRBV10-2 combines with J gene TRBJ2-5; tentative D call: TRBD1 (6 bases). The germline CDR1 and CDR2 sequences are WSHSY and SAAADI. V was shortened by 8 bases and J by 5 bases, with 12 bases between the two germline ends. The CDR3 consists of 12 residues. The DNA of the CDR3 is TGCGCCAGCCAAGGACAGAGGGAGACCCAGTACTTC. Translated, it gives CASQGQRETQYF.

This clonotype was found many times. The chain uses TRBV5-1 and TRBJ2-2; D is undetermined. The V gene's germline CDR1 is SGHRS and CDR2 YFSETQ. The CDR3 covers 13 residues. Trimming removed 0 bases from V and 3 bases from J, with 3 bases in between. CDR3 nucleotides: TGCGCCAGCAGCTTGGAGGACACCGGGGAGCTGTTTTTT. Its translation is CASSLEDTGELFF.

The genes are TRBV4-3 and TRBJ1-4; tentative D call: TRBD1 (6 bases). This CDR3 is built from 16 residues. The V gene's germline CDR1 is LGHNA and CDR2 YSLEER. V was trimmed by 1 base and J by 2 bases, leaving 11 bases between them. In DNA, the CDR3 is TGCGCCAGCAGCCAAGGACCCGGACAGACTAATGAAAAACTGTTTTTT. Translating gives CASSQGPGQTNEKLFF.

The chain links TRBV6-2 or TRBV6-3 to TRBJ1-2; D remains unclear. Germline V gene data show CDR1 as MNHEY and CDR2 as SVGEGT. V dropped 4 bases and J dropped 2 bases, with 14 bases sitting between them. The CDR3 length is 15 residues. DNA of the CDR3: TGTGCCAGCAGTTCCAGCGACATCCTAAACTATGGCTACACCTTC. It yields the protein CASSSSDILNYGYTF.

The chain uses TRBV11-2 and TRBJ2-3; D is perhaps TRBD2 (5 bases). With 5 bases removed from V and 11 bases from J, the gap between germline ends came to 20 bases. Per germline, CDR1 SGHAT and CDR2 FQNNGV. The CDR3 runs to 14 residues. CDR3 nucleotides: TGTGCCAGCAGCCTAAGGACTCTCACCAATGAGCAGTATTTT. Its translation: CASSLRTLTNEQYF.

The chain has TRBV5-4 and TRBJ1-2; tentative D call: TRBD1 (5 bases). Looked up from germline, CDR1 is SGHNT and CDR2 is YYREEE (reference sequence). The CDR3 spans 12 residues. Trimming pared 3 bases from V and 8 bases from J, leaving 11 bases between. The CDR3 reads CASSWGTQGYTF. The CDR3 region has the DNA TGTGCCAGCAGCTGGGGGACGCAAGGCTACACCTTC.

V and J are TRBV12-3 or TRBV12-4 and TRBJ1-2, with D unresolved. Trimming took off 1 base at V and 5 bases at J, with 8 bases between the two ends. This CDR3 region has 13 residues. The CDR3 region has the DNA TGTGCCAGCAGTTTAGGGGCAGAGTATGGCTACACCTTC. Translated, it gives CASSLGAEYGYTF.

The J gene is TRBJ2-5, the V gene TRBV7-8; TRBD1 aligns across 7 bases. The CDR3 contains 15 residues. CDR1 and CDR2 (germline): SGHVS, FQNEAQ. J lost 3 bases, V lost 4 bases, and 8 bases had no gene match. The chain's CDR3 is CASSSHRGREETQYF. In DNA, the CDR3 is TGTGCCAGCAGCTCCCACAGGGGCCGGGAAGAGACCCAGTACTTC.

V is TRBV18 and J is TRBJ1-1, with 7 nucleotides matching TRBD1. Per the germline V gene, CDR1 is KGHSH and CDR2 is LQKENI. The CDR3 has 13 amino acids. After removal of 6 bases from V and 11 bases from J, the junction contained 12 bases not matched to a gene. The CDR3: CASSPGGQAGAFF. CDR3 DNA sequence: TGTGCCAGCTCGCCAGGGGGGCAGGCTGGGGCTTTCTTT.

This clonotype was seen many times. J is TRBJ1-1 and V is TRBV20-1; D is possibly TRBD1 (5 bases). V lost 1 base and J lost 1, with 10 bases in between. CDR1 and CDR2 (germline): DFQATT, SNEGSKA (reference sequence). The CDR3 is made up of 14 amino acids. CDR3 sequence: CSARGGDQNTEAFF. The DNA for the CDR3 is TGCAGTGCTAGAGGGGGGGACCAGAACACTGAAGCTTTCTTT.

This clonotype was observed a handful of times. One junction end disagrees with the germline gene, perhaps due to a read error. The CDR3 DNA follows: TGTGCCAGCAGCCTCGACAGGGCCTCCTACGAGCAGCACTTC. Its protein is CASSLDRASYEQHF. The chain has TRBV5-4 and TRBJ2-7, with TRBD1 identical over 7 bases. Germline V gene sequence: CDR1 SGHNT, CDR2 YYREEE (reference sequence). The CDR3 is 14 amino acids.

In DNA form, the CDR3 reads TGTGCCAGCAGTGAACGGACAGTAACTAATGAAAAACTGTTTTTT. Protein sequence: CASSERTVTNEKLFF. V and J are TRBV25-1 and TRBJ1-4, with D perhaps TRBD1 (6 bases). The CDR3 extends over 15 amino acids. V lost 2 bases, J lost 1 base, and 8 bases lay in between. In germline, CDR1 is MGHDK, CDR2 SYGVNS. Full variable domain (missing parts from reference TRBV25-1 and TRBJ1-4): EADIYQTPRYLVIGTGKKITLECSQTMGHDKMYWYQQDPGMELHLIHYSYGVNSTEKGDLSSESTVSRIRTEHFPLTLESARPSHTSQYLCASSERTVTNEKLFFGSGTQLSVL.

Only a few counts were recorded for this clonotype. V is TRBV7-6 and J is TRBJ2-7; D uncertain. V lost 5 bases and J lost 0, with 14 bases in between. The CDR3 loop spans 15 amino acids. CDR1 and CDR2 (germline): SGHVS, FNYEAQ. CDR3 nucleotides: TGTGCCAGCAGCGTCGAGGCAGCTAGCTCCTACGAGCAGTACTTC. Protein product: CASSVEAASSYEQYF.

This chain joins TRBV19 and TRBJ2-5; 14 bases align to TRBD2. Germline CDR1 LNHDA, CDR2 SQIVND (reference sequence). The J segment lost 6 bases and the V segment lost 5 bases, leaving 5 bases of the junction unmatched. This CDR3 spans 15 amino acids. CDR3 DNA sequence: TGTGCCAGTAGTCCGGGACTAGCGGGGGAACAGACCCAGTACTTC. Translation gives CASSPGLAGEQTQYF.

This clonotype was observed many times. The chain combines TRBV19 with TRBJ1-2; D is ambiguous. Per germline, CDR1 LNHDA and CDR2 SQIVND (reference sequence). Trimming took off 5 bases at V and 0 bases at J, with 16 bases between the two ends. The CDR3 contains 16 residues. DNA for the CDR3: TGTGCCAGTAGTTCCCATCGGGCAGGAGCTAACTATGGCTACACCTTC. It yields the protein CASSSHRAGANYGYTF. Supplemented by reference TRBV19 and TRBJ1-2, the full variable domain reads DGGITQSPKYLFRKEGQNVTLSCEQNLNHDAMYWYRQDPGQGLRLIYYSQIVNDFQKGDIAEGYSVSREKKESFPLTVTSAQKNPTAFYLCASSSHRAGANYGYTFGSGTRLTVV.

Ten or more counts support this clonotype. V and J are TRBV7-2 and TRBJ2-2; D perhaps matches TRBD1 (5 bases). The CDR3 is 15 amino acids. Trimming shortened V by 4 bases and J by 1 base, and 10 bases separated the two germline ends. The germline gives CDR1 SGHTA, CDR2 FQGNSA. The CDR3 DNA reads TGTGCCAGCAGCTCCCCAAGGGGGAACACCGGGGAGCTGTTTTTT. Encoded protein: CASSSPRGNTGELFF.

The chain couples TRBV2 to TRBJ2-5, with 11 nucleotides matching TRBD2. There are 15 residues in the CDR3. Germline CDR1 SNHLY, CDR2 FYNNEI. Trimming took 7 bases from V and 1 from J; bases not matched to a gene: 5. CDR3: CASKGTSGVQETQYF. The DNA of the CDR3 is TGTGCCAGCAAGGGGACTAGCGGAGTCCAAGAGACCCAGTACTTC.